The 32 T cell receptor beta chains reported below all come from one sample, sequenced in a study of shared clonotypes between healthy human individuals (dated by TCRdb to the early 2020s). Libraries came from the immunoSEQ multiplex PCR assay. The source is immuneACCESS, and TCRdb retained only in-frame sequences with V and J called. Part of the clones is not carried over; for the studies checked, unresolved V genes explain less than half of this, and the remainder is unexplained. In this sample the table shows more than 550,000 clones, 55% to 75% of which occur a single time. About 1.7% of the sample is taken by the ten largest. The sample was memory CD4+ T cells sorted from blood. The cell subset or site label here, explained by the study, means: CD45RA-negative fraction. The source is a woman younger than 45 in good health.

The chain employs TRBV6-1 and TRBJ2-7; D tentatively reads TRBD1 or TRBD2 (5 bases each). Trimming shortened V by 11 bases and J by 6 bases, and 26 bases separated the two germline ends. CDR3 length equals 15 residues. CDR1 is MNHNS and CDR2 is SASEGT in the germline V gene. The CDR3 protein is CAGSRWGTPPFEQYF. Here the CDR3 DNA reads TGTGCCGGGTCCCGTTGGGGGACCCCGCCCTTCGAGCAGTACTTC.

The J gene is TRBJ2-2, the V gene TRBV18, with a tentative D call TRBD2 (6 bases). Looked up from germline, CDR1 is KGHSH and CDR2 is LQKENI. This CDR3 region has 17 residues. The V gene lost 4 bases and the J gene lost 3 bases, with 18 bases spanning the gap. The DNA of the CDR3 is TGTGCCAGCTCACGAAGGGACTCAAGAGGGGACACCGGGGAGCTGTTTTTT. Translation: CASSRRDSRGDTGELFF.

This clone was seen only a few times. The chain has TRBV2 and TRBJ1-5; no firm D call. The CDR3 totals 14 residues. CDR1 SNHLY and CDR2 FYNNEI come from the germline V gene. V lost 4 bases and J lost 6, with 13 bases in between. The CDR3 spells CASSAQAAGQPQHF. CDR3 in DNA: TGTGCCAGCAGTGCCCAGGCGGCGGGTCAGCCCCAGCATTTT.

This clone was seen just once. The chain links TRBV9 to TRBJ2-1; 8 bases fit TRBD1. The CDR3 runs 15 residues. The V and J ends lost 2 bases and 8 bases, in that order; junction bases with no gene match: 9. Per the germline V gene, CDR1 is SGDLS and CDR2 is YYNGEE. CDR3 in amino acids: CASSVGQVGLDEQFF. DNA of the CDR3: TGTGCCAGCAGCGTGGGACAGGTGGGGTTGGATGAGCAGTTCTTC.

The CDR3 sequence is CASSQEFLYEQYF. CDR3 coding DNA: TGTGCCAGCAGCCAAGAGTTCCTCTACGAGCAGTACTTC. The chain recombines TRBV5-4 with TRBJ2-7; D is unclear. The V end lost 4 bases, the J end lost 3 bases, and 11 bases lay between the germline ends. This CDR3 comprises 13 residues. The germline V gene has CDR1 SGHNT and CDR2 YYREEE (reference sequence).

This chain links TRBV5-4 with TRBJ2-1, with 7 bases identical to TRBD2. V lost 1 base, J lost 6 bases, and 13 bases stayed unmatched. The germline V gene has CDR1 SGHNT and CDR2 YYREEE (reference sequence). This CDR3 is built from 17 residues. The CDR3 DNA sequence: TGTGCCAGCAGCTTGCCCCCTGACTGGGGAGGGTTCAATGAGCAGTTCTTC. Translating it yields CASSLPPDWGGFNEQFF.

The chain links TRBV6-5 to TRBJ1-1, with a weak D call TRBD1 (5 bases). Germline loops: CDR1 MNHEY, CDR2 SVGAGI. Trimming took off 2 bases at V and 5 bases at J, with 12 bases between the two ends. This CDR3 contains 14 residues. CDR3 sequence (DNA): TGTGCCAGCAGTTACCGGCAGGGAAGGACTGAAGCTTTCTTT. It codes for CASSYRQGRTEAFF.

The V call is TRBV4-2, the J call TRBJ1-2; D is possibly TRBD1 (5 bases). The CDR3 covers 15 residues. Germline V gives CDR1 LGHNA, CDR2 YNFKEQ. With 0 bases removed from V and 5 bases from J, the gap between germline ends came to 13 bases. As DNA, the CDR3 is TGTGCCAGCAGCCAAGACCCGGGGGGGGATTATGGCTACACCTTC. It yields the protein CASSQDPGGDYGYTF.

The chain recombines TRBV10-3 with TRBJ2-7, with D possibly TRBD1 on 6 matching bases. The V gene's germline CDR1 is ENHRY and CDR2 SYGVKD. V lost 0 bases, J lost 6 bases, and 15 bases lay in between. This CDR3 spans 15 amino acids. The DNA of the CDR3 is TGTGCCATCAGTGAGTCAGACAGGATGTACGGCGAGCAGTACTTC. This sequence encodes CAISESDRMYGEQYF.

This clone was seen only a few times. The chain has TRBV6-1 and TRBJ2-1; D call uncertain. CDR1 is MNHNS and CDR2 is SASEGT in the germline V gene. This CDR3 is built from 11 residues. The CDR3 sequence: CGVARGNEQFF. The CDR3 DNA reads TGTGGGGTGGCCCGCGGCAATGAGCAGTTCTTC.

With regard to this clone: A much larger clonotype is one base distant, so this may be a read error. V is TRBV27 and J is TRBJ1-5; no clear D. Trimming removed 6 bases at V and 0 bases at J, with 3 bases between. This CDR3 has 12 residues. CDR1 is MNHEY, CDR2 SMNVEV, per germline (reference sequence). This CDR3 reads CASRDSNQPQHF. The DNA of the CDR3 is TGTGCCAGCAGGGATAGCAATCAGCCCCAGCATTTT.

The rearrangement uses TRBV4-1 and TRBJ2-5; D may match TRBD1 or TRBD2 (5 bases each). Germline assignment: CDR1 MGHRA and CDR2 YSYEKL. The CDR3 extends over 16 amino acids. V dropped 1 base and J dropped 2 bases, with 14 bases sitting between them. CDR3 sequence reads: CASSQVPGPSQETQYF. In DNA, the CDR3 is TGCGCCAGCAGCCAAGTTCCGGGACCATCACAAGAGACCCAGTACTTC.

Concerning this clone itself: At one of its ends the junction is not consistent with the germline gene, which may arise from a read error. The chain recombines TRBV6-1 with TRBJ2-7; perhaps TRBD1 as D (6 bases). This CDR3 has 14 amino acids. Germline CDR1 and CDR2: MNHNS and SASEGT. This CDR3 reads CASRDRRSSYEQYF. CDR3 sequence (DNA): TGTGCCAGCCGTGACAGGCGAAGCTCCTACGAGCAGTACTTC.

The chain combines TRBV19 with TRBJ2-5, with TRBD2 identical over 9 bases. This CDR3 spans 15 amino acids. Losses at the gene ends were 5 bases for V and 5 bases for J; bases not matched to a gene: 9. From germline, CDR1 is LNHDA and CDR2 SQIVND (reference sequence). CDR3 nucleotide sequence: TGTGCCAGTAGTGTCACTAGCGGGTTATTTGAGACCCAGTACTTC. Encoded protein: CASSVTSGLFETQYF.

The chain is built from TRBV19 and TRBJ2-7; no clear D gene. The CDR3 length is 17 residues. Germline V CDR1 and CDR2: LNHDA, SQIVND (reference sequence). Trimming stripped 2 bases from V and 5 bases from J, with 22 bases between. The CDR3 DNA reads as TGTGCCAGTAGTATATCCCTGAGCAGACCCGGTGGGGACGAGCAGTACTTC. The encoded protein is CASSISLSRPGGDEQYF.

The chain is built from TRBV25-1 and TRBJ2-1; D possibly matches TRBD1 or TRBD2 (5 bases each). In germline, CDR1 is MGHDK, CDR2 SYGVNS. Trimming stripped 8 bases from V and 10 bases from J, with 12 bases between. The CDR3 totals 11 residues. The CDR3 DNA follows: TGTGCCAGCTTCCGGGACGGAGAGCAGTTCTTC. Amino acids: CASFRDGEQFF.

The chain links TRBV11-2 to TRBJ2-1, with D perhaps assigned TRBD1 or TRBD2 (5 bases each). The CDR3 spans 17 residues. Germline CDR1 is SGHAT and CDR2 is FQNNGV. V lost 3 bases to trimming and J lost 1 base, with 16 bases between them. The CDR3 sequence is CASSLGRDLRSYNEQFF. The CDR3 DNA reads TGTGCCAGCAGCTTGGGTAGGGACCTCAGATCCTACAATGAGCAGTTCTTC.

The CDR3 DNA is TGTGCCAGCAGCTTGGGGGACACCTTCCCAGGCGGAGAGACCCAGTACTTC. It encodes CASSLGDTFPGGETQYF. The chain is built from TRBV5-4 and TRBJ2-5, with a weak D call TRBD1 (6 bases). The CDR3 has 17 amino acids. CDR1 is SGHNT, CDR2 YYREEE, per germline (reference sequence). Trimming cost V 0 bases and J 4 bases, with 19 bases left between them.

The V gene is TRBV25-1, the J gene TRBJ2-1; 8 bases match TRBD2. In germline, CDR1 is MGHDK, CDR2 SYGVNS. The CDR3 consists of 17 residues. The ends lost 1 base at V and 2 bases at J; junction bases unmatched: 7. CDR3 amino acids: CASSESSGSSAYNEQFF. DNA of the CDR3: TGTGCCAGCAGTGAATCAAGCGGGAGCTCGGCCTACAATGAGCAGTTCTTC.

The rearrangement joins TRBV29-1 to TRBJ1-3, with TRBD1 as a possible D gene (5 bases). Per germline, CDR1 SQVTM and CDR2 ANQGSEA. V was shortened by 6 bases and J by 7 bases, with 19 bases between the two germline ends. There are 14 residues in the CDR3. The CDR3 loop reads CSVANGHLGNTIYF. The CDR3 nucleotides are TGCAGCGTCGCAAACGGACATCTCGGGAACACCATATATTTT.

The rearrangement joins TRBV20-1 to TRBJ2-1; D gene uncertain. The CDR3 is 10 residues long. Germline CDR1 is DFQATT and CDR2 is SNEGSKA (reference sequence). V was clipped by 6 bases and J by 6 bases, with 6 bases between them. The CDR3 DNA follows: TGCAGTGCCCAATTCAATGAGCAGTTCTTC. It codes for CSAQFNEQFF.

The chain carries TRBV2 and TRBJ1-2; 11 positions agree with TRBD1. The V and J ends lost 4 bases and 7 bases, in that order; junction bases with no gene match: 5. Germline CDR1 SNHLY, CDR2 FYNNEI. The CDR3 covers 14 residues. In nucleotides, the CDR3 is TGTGCCAGCAGTGCGGACAGGGGGCTGAGTGGCTACACCTTC. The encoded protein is CASSADRGLSGYTF.

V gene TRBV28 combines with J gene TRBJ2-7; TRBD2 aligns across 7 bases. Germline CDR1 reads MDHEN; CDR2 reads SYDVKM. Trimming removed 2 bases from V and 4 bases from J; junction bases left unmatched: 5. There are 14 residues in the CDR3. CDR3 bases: TGTGCCAGCAGTTTAGTGCGGGAGACGTACGAGCAGTACTTC. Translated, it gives CASSLVRETYEQYF.

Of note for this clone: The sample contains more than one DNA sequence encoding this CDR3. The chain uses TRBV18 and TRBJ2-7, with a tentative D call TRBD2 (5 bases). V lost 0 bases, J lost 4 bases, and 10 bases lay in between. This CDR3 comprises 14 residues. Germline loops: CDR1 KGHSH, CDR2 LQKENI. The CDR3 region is CASSPPGGPYEQYF. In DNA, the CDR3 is TGTGCCAGCTCACCACCTGGCGGGCCTTACGAGCAGTACTTC.

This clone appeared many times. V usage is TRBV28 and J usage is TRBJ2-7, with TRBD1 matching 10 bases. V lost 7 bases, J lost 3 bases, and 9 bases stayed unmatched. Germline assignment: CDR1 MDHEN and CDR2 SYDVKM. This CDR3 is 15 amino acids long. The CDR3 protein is CASNSLTGGFYEQYF. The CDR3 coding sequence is TGTGCCAGCAATTCGTTGACAGGGGGCTTCTACGAGCAGTACTTC.

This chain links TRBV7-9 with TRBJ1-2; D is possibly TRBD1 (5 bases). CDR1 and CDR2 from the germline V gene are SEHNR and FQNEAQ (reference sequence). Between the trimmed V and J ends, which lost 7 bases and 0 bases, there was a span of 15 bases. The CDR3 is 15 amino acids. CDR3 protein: CASTFGDSSNYGYTF. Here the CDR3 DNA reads TGTGCCAGCACCTTCGGAGACAGTTCTAACTATGGCTACACCTTC.

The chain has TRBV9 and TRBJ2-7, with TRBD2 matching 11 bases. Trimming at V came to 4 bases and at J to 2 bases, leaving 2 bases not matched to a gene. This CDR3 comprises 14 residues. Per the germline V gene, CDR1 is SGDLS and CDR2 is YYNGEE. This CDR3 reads CASSLAGGAYEQYF. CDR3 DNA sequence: TGTGCCAGCAGCCTAGCGGGAGGCGCCTACGAGCAGTACTTC.

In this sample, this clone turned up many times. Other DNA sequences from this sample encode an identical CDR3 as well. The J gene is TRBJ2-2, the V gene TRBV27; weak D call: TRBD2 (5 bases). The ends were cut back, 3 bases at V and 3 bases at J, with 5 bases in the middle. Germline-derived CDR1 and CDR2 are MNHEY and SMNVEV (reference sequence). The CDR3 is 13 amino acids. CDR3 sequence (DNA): TGTGCCAGCAGTTTGGGAGACACCGGGGAGCTGTTTTTT. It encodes CASSLGDTGELFF.

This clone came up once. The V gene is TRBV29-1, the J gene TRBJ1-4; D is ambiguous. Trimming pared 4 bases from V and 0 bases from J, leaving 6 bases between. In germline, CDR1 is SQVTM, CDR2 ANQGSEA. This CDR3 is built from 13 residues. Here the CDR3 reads CSVAVSTNEKLFF. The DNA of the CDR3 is TGCAGCGTTGCGGTCTCAACTAATGAAAAACTGTTTTTT.

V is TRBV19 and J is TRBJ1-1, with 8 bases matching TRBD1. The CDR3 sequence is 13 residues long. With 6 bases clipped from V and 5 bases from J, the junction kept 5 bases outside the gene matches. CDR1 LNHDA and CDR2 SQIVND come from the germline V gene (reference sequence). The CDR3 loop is CASRLDRETEAFF. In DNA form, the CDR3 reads TGTGCCAGTAGATTGGACAGGGAAACTGAAGCTTTCTTT.

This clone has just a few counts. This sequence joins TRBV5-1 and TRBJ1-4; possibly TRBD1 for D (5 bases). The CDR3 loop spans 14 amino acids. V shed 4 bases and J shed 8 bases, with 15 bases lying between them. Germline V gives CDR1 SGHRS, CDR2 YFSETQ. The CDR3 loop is CASSPRGLGEKLFF. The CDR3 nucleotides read TGCGCCAGCAGCCCGCGGGGGTTAGGGGAAAAACTGTTTTTT.

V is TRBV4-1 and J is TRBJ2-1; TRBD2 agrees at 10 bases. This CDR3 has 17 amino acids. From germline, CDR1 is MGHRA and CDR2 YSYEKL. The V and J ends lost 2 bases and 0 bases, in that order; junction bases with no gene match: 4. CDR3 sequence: CASSQSRLAGSYNEQFF. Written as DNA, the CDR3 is TGCGCCAGCAGCCAATCTAGACTAGCGGGCTCCTACAATGAGCAGTTCTTC.